This is a list of T cell receptor beta chains from one sample in a study of T cell responses to AZD1222 COVID-19 vaccine. Sequenced by immunoSEQ multiplex PCR; TCRdb stores in-frame clones only, minus some. The sample has approximately 100,000 clones; about 90% are singletons. The sample in question was peripheral blood, obtained on day 0 of AZD1222 vaccination. These receptors were obtained from an adult in good health. The CDR3 runs from the conserved cysteine through the conserved F or W. The D gene is left open where the match is weak. Expanded clones get a size class; other rows say once, few or many, or leave the size out.

d_call	cdr3_length	v_call	clone_size	j_call	cdr3_aa
TRBD2	16	TRBV23-1	-	TRBJ2-1	CASGTKAGGIYNEQFF
TRBD2	13	TRBV9	-	TRBJ2-1	CASSSLAANEQFF
-	17	TRBV11-2	-	TRBJ1-1	CASSLDRALTGNTEAFF
TRBD2	15	TRBV28	few	TRBJ2-7	CASSFSSGSAHEQYF
-	14	TRBV6-4	-	TRBJ2-2	CASSAQGHTGELFF
TRBD2	19	TRBV4-2	-	TRBJ2-3	CASSQLGTSGRSGADTQYF
-	14	TRBV5-1	-	TRBJ1-1	CASKGRTENTEAFF
-	14	TRBV28	few	TRBJ2-2	CASSLSKDTGELFF
TRBD2	13	TRBV9	-	TRBJ2-1	CASSVVMTSHPFF
-	17	TRBV25-1	-	TRBJ2-3	CASSEWGGLPSTDTQYF
TRBD1	17	TRBV5-1	-	TRBJ2-7	CASSPSRIVDRVNEQYF
TRBD2	16	TRBV24-1	-	TRBJ2-1	CATSDTGTSGINEQFF
-	15	TRBV11-2	-	TRBJ2-7	CASSLRRDGTYEQYF
-	16	TRBV5-6	-	TRBJ1-1	CASSLGLQELNTEAFF
-	13	TRBV6-5	few	TRBJ1-5	CASSYGNYQPQHF
TRBD1	16	TRBV6-5	once	TRBJ2-7	CASSYTRTGGSYEQYF
-	11	TRBV29-1	-	TRBJ2-4	CSVTRENIQYF
TRBD2	14	TRBV13	-	TRBJ2-5	CASSRGLSGGTQYF
-	13	TRBV28	-	TRBJ2-7	CASSRADKYEQYF
-	14	TRBV3-1/TRBV3-2	once	TRBJ1-1	CASSQEGWDTEAFF
-	12	TRBV2	-	TRBJ2-5	CASRRDDETQYF
-	13	TRBV10-3	-	TRBJ2-6	CATTSSGANVLTF
TRBD1	15	TRBV7-2	-	TRBJ1-5	CASSLGTGFNQPQHF
-	15	TRBV5-1	-	TRBJ1-4	CASSLDGWTNEKLFF
-	13	TRBV6-5	medium-sized	TRBJ1-1	CASHRTVNTEAFF
TRBD1	14	TRBV6-6	-	TRBJ1-1	CASSTSGTGTEAFF
-	14	TRBV3-1/TRBV3-2	-	TRBJ2-7	CASSPRDFPYEQYF
TRBD2	18	TRBV19	-	TRBJ2-3	CASSIHWVAGGPTDTQYF
-	15	TRBV9	-	TRBJ1-1	CASSVLRRGGDEAFF
-	16	TRBV9	-	TRBJ1-3	CASSVAGHLSGNTIYF
TRBD1	14	TRBV29-1	-	TRBJ1-5	CSASRGDGNQPQHF
-	13	TRBV18	-	TRBJ1-6	CASSPSEYSPLHF
-	13	TRBV18	-	TRBJ2-7	CASSPDITYEQYF
TRBD1	15	TRBV3-1/TRBV3-2	-	TRBJ2-7	CASSGGQGLVYEQYF
-	12	TRBV11-2	-	TRBJ2-7	CASSLDSYEQYF
-	15	TRBV2	-	TRBJ2-1	CASIGIGSSYNEQFF
TRBD2	20	TRBV2	-	TRBJ2-7	CASSEAKGLAGGPNPYEQYF
TRBD1	14	TRBV5-1	-	TRBJ2-7	CASSLLGQSYEQYF
-	14	TRBV27	-	TRBJ1-5	CASGGDRGGEPQHF
-	13	TRBV12-3/TRBV12-4	-	TRBJ1-1	CASITQGNTEAFF
-	14	TRBV6-5	-	TRBJ2-3	CASSYSKGRDTQYF
TRBD1	12	TRBV30	-	TRBJ1-5	CAWSRQGQPQHF
-	12	TRBV29-1	once	TRBJ1-1	CSVSGFYTEAFF
-	15	TRBV12-5	-	TRBJ2-3	CASGAFGGPADTQYF
TRBD1	15	TRBV5-1	-	TRBJ2-3	CASSLSGTGTDTQYF
-	15	TRBV2	-	TRBJ1-6	CASSPAFSVNSPLHF
-	14	TRBV10-2	-	TRBJ2-7	CASTQRRLSYEQYF
TRBD2	17	TRBV5-1	-	TRBJ2-3	CASSYTIAGMLADTQYF
TRBD1	16	TRBV7-2	-	TRBJ2-2	CASSSFPGQGTGELFF
-	13	TRBV18	-	TRBJ1-4	CASSQGTNEKLFF
TRBD1	12	TRBV9	-	TRBJ1-1	CASSVGQGQAFF
TRBD2	17	TRBV30	-	TRBJ2-3	CAWRVREALPSTDTQYF
-	14	TRBV28	-	TRBJ1-2	CASSLTGVRYGYTF
-	16	TRBV7-7	-	TRBJ2-1	CASSSVRGPSYNEQFF
TRBD2	17	TRBV27	-	TRBJ2-1	CASSKGASGSIYNEQFF
TRBD2	15	TRBV6-5	-	TRBJ2-1	CASTKSGSSYNEQFF
TRBD1	18	TRBV7-9	-	TRBJ2-1	CASRRNFGQGVGMDEQFF